One and the same sample provided the 9 T cell receptor beta chains below, sequenced in a study of blood T cells in healthy people across ages. A second PCR, run for roughly 7 to 12 cycles, used a sample-barcoded 5' primer plus a J-beta primer mix. TCRdb used MiXCR to reprocess the 5' RACE reads, holding one entry per CDR3 protein. The data show roughly 410,000 distinct CDR3 sequences, 45% to 60% seen once. Sequences were obtained from blood. All receptors derive from a man aged 60-69 years in good health.

V and J are TRBV7-9 and TRBJ2-7, with D possibly being TRBD1 (5 bases). V lost 5 bases to trimming and J lost 3 bases, with 8 bases between them. The V gene's germline CDR1 is SEHNR and CDR2 FQNEAQ (reference sequence). CDR3 size: 12 residues. The CDR3 DNA reads as TGTGCCAGCAGCACGACAGACTACGAGCAGTACTTC. Translated: CASSTTDYEQYF. Complete variable domain (other parts from reference TRBV7-9 and TRBJ2-7): DTGVSQNPRHKITKRGQNVTFRCDPISEHNRLYWYRQTLGQGPEFLTYFQNEAQLEKSRLLSDRFSAERPKGSFSTLEIQRTEQGDSAMYLCASSTTDYEQYFGPGTRLTVT.

This clonotype has only a few counts. The V gene is TRBV10-3, the J gene TRBJ2-3; tentatively, D is TRBD2 (6 bases). Deletions cut 5 bases from V and 6 bases from J, with 15 bases between. The CDR3 consists of 14 residues. Germline values: CDR1 ENHRY, CDR2 SYGVKD. CDR3 residues: CAISPGLPTDTQYF. CDR3 nucleotide sequence: TGTGCCATCAGTCCGGGACTCCCGACCGATACGCAGTATTTT.

This clonotype has a handful of counts. V is TRBV3-1 and J is TRBJ2-4, with TRBD1 as a possible D gene (5 bases). The CDR3 sequence is 14 residues long. Germline lookup yields CDR1 LGHDT and CDR2 YNNKEL (reference sequence). Deletions cut 5 bases from V and 0 bases from J, with 8 bases between. The CDR3 DNA sequence: TGTGCCAGCAGCAGACAGATAGCCAAAAACATTCAGTACTTC. It specifies CASSRQIAKNIQYF.

The V gene is TRBV6-2 or TRBV6-3, the J gene TRBJ2-7; D might be TRBD2 (5 bases). The CDR3 sequence is 13 residues long. CDR1 and CDR2 (germline): MNHEY, SVGEGT. V was clipped by 6 bases and J by 5 bases, with 14 bases between them. CDR3: CASRTRTSHEQYF. The CDR3 DNA reads as TGTGCCAGCAGGACTCGCACTAGTCACGAGCAGTACTTC.

In its sample, this clonotype was seen a few times. J is TRBJ2-6 and V is TRBV27, with D uncertain. V lost 3 bases and J lost 0, with 6 bases in between. Germline lookup yields CDR1 MNHEY and CDR2 SMNVEV (reference sequence). The length of the CDR3 is 15 residues. This CDR3 is CASSFWGSGANVLTF. DNA for the CDR3: TGTGCCAGCAGTTTCTGGGGCTCTGGGGCCAACGTCCTGACTTTC.

The V and J genes are TRBV29-1 and TRBJ2-7, with D possibly being TRBD1 (6 bases). The germline V gene encodes CDR1 SQVTM and CDR2 ANQGSEA. Between the trimmed V and J ends, which lost 2 bases and 9 bases, there was a span of 17 bases. The CDR3 has 13 residues. The CDR3 nucleotides are TGCAGCGTTGAATTCCGAACAGGGTCGGGGCAGTACTTC. The encoded protein is CSVEFRTGSGQYF.

This clonotype was seen a few times. V gene TRBV28 combines with J gene TRBJ1-5, with D perhaps matching TRBD1 (6 bases). Germline V gene data show CDR1 as MDHEN and CDR2 as SYDVKM. V gave up 7 bases and J gave up 2 bases, with 21 bases separating them. The CDR3 consists of 17 residues. The CDR3 is CASTEPARGGGNQPQHF. DNA of the CDR3: TGTGCCAGCACCGAACCAGCCAGAGGGGGAGGCAATCAGCCCCAGCATTTT.

The rearrangement links TRBV7-2 to TRBJ2-7; the D gene is possibly TRBD1 (8 bases). The CDR3 has 14 residues. Germline V gives CDR1 SGHTA, CDR2 FQGNSA. V shed 5 bases and J shed 2 bases, with 13 bases lying between them. The CDR3 sequence: CASSPQGGPYEQYF. CDR3 sequence (DNA): TGTGCCAGCAGCCCACAGGGGGGGCCCTACGAGCAGTACTTC.

This clonotype was observed a handful of times. CDR3 amino acids: CASSLPSGDRYEQYF. CDR3 in DNA: TGTGCCAGCAGTTTACCCTCAGGGGATCGCTACGAGCAGTACTTC. The rearrangement links TRBV28 to TRBJ2-7; a weak D match, TRBD1 (6 bases). CDR1 is MDHEN and CDR2 is SYDVKM in the germline V gene. V lost 2 bases, J lost 3 bases, and 14 bases lay in between. This CDR3 has 15 amino acids.